Shown below are 28 T cell receptor beta chains from a single sample sequenced in a study of blood T cell repertoires in COVID-19. Using immunoSEQ multiplex PCR, the repertoire was profiled, and TCRdb retains in-frame clones only, with some absent. The table records under 200,000 clones, less than 90% of them present only once. The sequencing sample was made of peripheral blood. These receptor sequences come from a woman in her 70s with COVID-19, enrolled during active disease.

V and J are TRBV2 and TRBJ2-3, with 9 bases matching TRBD1. V lost 1 base and J lost 5; bases outside the gene matches: 10. The CDR3 is 17 amino acids. Germline-derived CDR1 and CDR2 are SNHLY and FYNNEI. CDR3 sequence reads: CASSEGLSTGGLDTQYF. As DNA, the CDR3 is TGTGCCAGCAGTGAAGGATTATCTACAGGGGGCTTAGATACGCAGTATTTT.

This sequence joins TRBV12-5 and TRBJ1-5, with TRBD1 matching over 8 bases. Trimming removed 0 bases from V and 6 bases from J; junction bases left unmatched: 7. The V gene's germline CDR1 is LGHNT and CDR2 FRNRAP. The CDR3 has 16 amino acids. The CDR3 protein is CASGLVQGDEGQPQHF. The CDR3 DNA reads as TGTGCTAGTGGTTTGGTACAGGGGGACGAGGGTCAGCCCCAGCATTTT.

The rearrangement links TRBV7-2 to TRBJ1-1; 9 nucleotides match TRBD1. Germline values: CDR1 SGHTA, CDR2 FQGNSA. Trimming removed 5 bases from V and 4 bases from J; junction bases left unmatched: 8. The CDR3 is 15 amino acids. The CDR3: CASSPNRGRLTEAFF. CDR3 DNA: TGTGCCAGCAGCCCGAACAGGGGGCGCCTCACTGAAGCTTTCTTT. The full variable domain, in which reference TRBV7-2 and TRBJ1-1 provide the parts outside the CDR3, is GAGVSQSPSNKVTEKGKDVELRCDPISGHTALYWYRQSLGQGLEFLIYFQGNSAPDKSGLPSDRFSAERTGGSVSTLTIQRTQQEDSAVYLCASSPNRGRLTEAFFGQGTRLTVV.

J is TRBJ2-7 and V is TRBV5-1, with a weak D call TRBD2 (7 bases). The CDR3 totals 15 residues. V dropped 5 bases and J dropped 4 bases, with 19 bases sitting between them. Per the germline V gene, CDR1 is SGHRS and CDR2 is YFSETQ. In DNA, the CDR3 is TGCGCCAGCAGGCAGCGGGACGGAGGGGGATACGAGCAGTACTTC. This encodes CASRQRDGGGYEQYF. Complete variable domain (other parts from reference TRBV5-1 and TRBJ2-7): KAGVTQTPRYLIKTRGQQVTLSCSPISGHRSVSWYQQTPGQGLQFLFEYFSETQRNKGNFPGRFSGRQFSNSRSEMNVSTLELGDSALYLCASRQRDGGGYEQYFGPGTRLTVT.

The chain uses TRBV10-2 and TRBJ1-4; D might be TRBD1 (6 bases). Germline loops: CDR1 WSHSY, CDR2 SAAADI. V shed 6 bases and J shed 2 bases, with 10 bases lying between them. The CDR3 loop spans 14 amino acids. The CDR3 here is CASRAQGTNEKLFF. The CDR3 DNA is TGCGCCAGCAGGGCCCAGGGGACTAATGAAAAACTGTTTTTT.

V gene TRBV10-3 combines with J gene TRBJ2-3, with 12 nucleotides matching TRBD2. CDR1 ENHRY and CDR2 SYGVKD come from the germline V gene. The CDR3 spans 19 residues. V was pared by 0 bases and J by 1 base, with 8 bases of the junction left unmatched. CDR3 residues: CAISESRLAGGPGTDTQYF. As DNA, the CDR3 is TGTGCCATCAGTGAGTCTCGGCTAGCGGGGGGGCCAGGCACAGATACGCAGTATTTT.

The V call is TRBV27, the J call TRBJ1-2; 7 nucleotides line up with TRBD1. The CDR3 has 14 amino acids. V lost 5 bases and J lost 8; bases outside the gene matches: 11. Per germline, CDR1 MNHEY and CDR2 SMNVEV (reference sequence). As DNA, the CDR3 is TGTGCCAGCAGTGCAAACAGGGGCGTTCAAGGCTACACCTTC. It translates to CASSANRGVQGYTF.

The chain uses TRBV7-2 and TRBJ2-3, with D possibly being TRBD2 (6 bases). Looked up from germline, CDR1 is SGHTA and CDR2 is FQGNSA. Trimming stripped 0 bases from V and 2 bases from J, with 9 bases between. The CDR3 is made up of 15 amino acids. The CDR3 DNA sequence: TGTGCCAGCAGCTTAGCCCCGGGGGTCACAGATACGCAGTATTTT. Translating it yields CASSLAPGVTDTQYF.

Details on this clone: One end of the junction is discordant with germline, which a read error may explain. The rearrangement links TRBV7-7 to TRBJ1-1; 10 bases align to TRBD1. The CDR3 is 15 residues long. Germline assignment: CDR1 SSHAT and CDR2 FNYEAQ (reference sequence). The CDR3 nucleotides are TGTGCTAGCAGCCCTCGACAGGGGGCGAACACTGAAGCTTTCTTT. Translating it yields CASSPRQGANTEAFF.

This clone was found a few times. CDR3 protein: CASSLSAGGYNQPQHF. DNA of the CDR3: TGTGCCAGCAGTTTATCGGCAGGGGGGTATAATCAGCCCCAGCATTTT. This rearrangement joins TRBV28 to TRBJ1-5; 7 bases map to TRBD1. CDR3 size: 16 residues. V dropped 1 base and J dropped 4; count of bases not matched to a gene: 7. Germline CDR1 MDHEN, CDR2 SYDVKM.

V is TRBV11-3 and J is TRBJ2-3, with 7 bases lining up with TRBD1. The trim removed 4 bases at V and 2 bases at J, leaving 9 bases unmatched. CDR3 size: 16 residues. Per germline, CDR1 SGHNT and CDR2 YENEEA. The CDR3 bases are TGTGCCAGCAGCTCGGGACAGCACTACCCCACAGATACGCAGTATTTT. Protein: CASSSGQHYPTDTQYF.

This clone has just one count. This chain joins TRBV5-1 and TRBJ1-1; the D is unclear. V dropped 0 bases and J dropped 4 bases, with 7 bases sitting between them. The germline gives CDR1 SGHRS, CDR2 YFSETQ. This CDR3 spans 13 amino acids. The CDR3 loop reads CASSLAAGTEAFF. CDR3 sequence (DNA): TGCGCCAGCAGCTTGGCCGCGGGCACTGAAGCTTTCTTT.

This clone was observed many times. The rearrangement uses TRBV6-5 and TRBJ1-2; 9 bases map to TRBD1. The germline gives CDR1 MNHEY, CDR2 SVGAGI. The CDR3 has 13 residues. V shed 6 bases, J shed 4 bases, and the junction held 3 bases outside the gene matches. The CDR3 coding sequence is TGTGCCAGCAGGACAGGGGGATCCTATGGCTACACCTTC. It yields the protein CASRTGGSYGYTF.

This chain uses TRBV4-1 with TRBJ2-3; D is possibly TRBD2 (5 bases). V lost 0 bases and J lost 0, with 7 bases in between. The length of the CDR3 is 15 residues. From germline, CDR1 is MGHRA and CDR2 YSYEKL. CDR3 in DNA: TGCGCCAGCAGCCAAGAGGACTGGAGCACAGATACGCAGTATTTT. Amino acids: CASSQEDWSTDTQYF.

This chain uses TRBV11-2 with TRBJ1-5, with a tentative D call TRBD1 (5 bases). V lost 1 base and J lost 4, with 8 bases in between. Germline CDR1 and CDR2: SGHAT and FQNNGV. The CDR3 length is 14 residues. The CDR3 reads CASSLVPGNQPQHF. As DNA, the CDR3 is TGTGCCAGCAGCTTAGTGCCAGGGAATCAGCCCCAGCATTTT.

The rearrangement uses TRBV12-3 or TRBV12-4 and TRBJ1-2; a possible D gene is TRBD1 (5 bases). Between the trimmed V and J ends, which lost 6 bases and 3 bases, there was a span of 11 bases. CDR3 length: 13 amino acids. The CDR3 is CASSRDFDYGYTF. In nucleotides, the CDR3 is TGTGCCAGCAGCCGGGACTTTGACTATGGCTACACCTTC.

This clone occurred once. The chain links TRBV28 to TRBJ2-1; TRBD2 aligns across 8 bases. Germline V gene data show CDR1 as MDHEN and CDR2 as SYDVKM. The CDR3 length is 14 residues. Trimming took 5 bases from V and 7 from J; bases not matched to a gene: 7. Here the CDR3 DNA reads TGTGCCAGCAGTCATAGCGGGAAGGCAAATGAGCAGTTCTTC. This encodes CASSHSGKANEQFF.

This clone was seen a handful of times. The V and J genes are TRBV4-2 and TRBJ2-1; maybe TRBD2 (7 bases). In germline, CDR1 is LGHNA, CDR2 YNFKEQ. This CDR3 is built from 16 residues. V was trimmed by 0 bases and J by 8 bases, leaving 17 bases between them. CDR3 amino acids: CASSQDSGGGVYEQFF. Written as DNA, the CDR3 is TGTGCCAGCAGCCAAGATTCGGGGGGCGGGGTGTATGAGCAGTTCTTC.

This clone came up many times. The V gene is TRBV6-6, the J gene TRBJ1-6; D uncertain. This CDR3 has 15 residues. Germline V gives CDR1 MNHNY, CDR2 SVGAGI (reference sequence). The germline V and J ends were trimmed by 7 bases and 0 bases, with 10 bases remaining between them. CDR3 nucleotides: TGTGCCAGCATTCGAACGAGCTCCTATAATTCACCCCTCCACTTT. Amino acid sequence: CASIRTSSYNSPLHF.

The genes are TRBV6-1 and TRBJ1-2; 7 nucleotides line up with TRBD1. Germline lookup yields CDR1 MNHNS and CDR2 SASEGT. With V trimmed by 3 bases and J by 0 bases, 4 bases remained unmatched. CDR3 length: 15 residues. The CDR3 DNA follows: TGTGCCAGCAGTGACCGGGACAGCGCTAACTATGGCTACACCTTC. It translates to CASSDRDSANYGYTF.

The chain carries TRBV19 and TRBJ1-2; 10 nucleotides line up with TRBD1. CDR1 is LNHDA, CDR2 SQIVND, per germline (reference sequence). V lost 5 bases and J lost 5; bases outside the gene matches: 14. The CDR3 is made up of 17 amino acids. CDR3 in DNA: TGTGCCAGTAGTCCCACTCCCGGACAGGGGGATCGATATGGCTACACCTTC. Protein sequence: CASSPTPGQGDRYGYTF.

The chain combines TRBV9 with TRBJ2-1; 10 nucleotides line up with TRBD2. Per germline, CDR1 SGDLS and CDR2 YYNGEE. The CDR3 length is 14 residues. The trim removed 2 bases at V and 9 bases at J, leaving 5 bases unmatched. CDR3 amino acids: CASSVSGGVREQFF. CDR3 DNA sequence: TGTGCCAGCAGCGTGAGCGGGGGGGTTCGTGAGCAGTTCTTC.

The V gene is TRBV3-1 (or the pseudogene TRBV3-2), the J gene TRBJ2-1; D gene ambiguous. This CDR3 comprises 13 residues. Trimming pared 1 base from V and 10 bases from J, leaving 11 bases between. Germline V gene lookup returns CDR1 LGHDT and CDR2 YNNKEL (reference sequence). The CDR3 DNA follows: TGTGCCAGCAGCCAAGCTCTAGTGCGGGAGCAGTTCTTC. This codes for CASSQALVREQFF.

The genes are TRBV3-1 (or the pseudogene TRBV3-2) and TRBJ2-3; D is possibly TRBD1 (5 bases). The CDR3 loop spans 18 amino acids. From germline, CDR1 is LGHDT and CDR2 YNNKEL (reference sequence). Trimming cost V 3 bases and J 2 bases, with 21 bases left between them. CDR3 amino acids: CASSHIPLRDRITDTQYF. DNA of the CDR3: TGTGCCAGCAGCCACATTCCTCTCCGAGACAGAATCACAGATACGCAGTATTTT.

Only one count was recorded for this clone. This rearrangement joins TRBV24-1 to TRBJ1-1; D is ambiguous. This CDR3 spans 13 amino acids. V lost 9 bases and J 1 base, leaving 11 bases between the germline ends. In germline, CDR1 is KGHDR, CDR2 SFDVKD. The CDR3 DNA reads TGTGCCACCGAGGGCAGGACGAACACTGAAGCTTTCTTT. Protein: CATEGRTNTEAFF.

The chain uses TRBV6-1 and TRBJ1-3, with D unclear. V lost 2 bases and J 4 bases, leaving 9 bases between the germline ends. This CDR3 spans 14 amino acids. Per the germline V gene, CDR1 is MNHNS and CDR2 is SASEGT. The CDR3 region is CASSEMEVGNTIYF. In DNA form, the CDR3 reads TGTGCCAGCAGTGAAATGGAGGTGGGAAACACCATATATTTT.

With respect to this clone: A read error may produce the germline difference seen at one junction end. The chain combines TRBV27 with TRBJ1-5; D gene unclear. Germline CDR1 and CDR2: MNHEY and SMNVEV (reference sequence). CDR3 length: 14 residues. Here the CDR3 DNA reads TGTGCCAGCAGTTTATGGGGTAGCGATCAGCCCCAGCATTTT. This encodes CASSLWGSDQPQHF.

This chain connects TRBV3-1 (or the pseudogene TRBV3-2) to TRBJ1-5, with D perhaps TRBD1 (5 bases). Between the trimmed V and J ends, which lost 0 bases and 6 bases, there was a span of 12 bases. This CDR3 spans 15 amino acids. Per germline, CDR1 LGHDT and CDR2 YNNKEL (reference sequence). The CDR3 is CASSQELGQGQPQHF. CDR3 nucleotides: TGTGCCAGCAGCCAAGAATTAGGTCAGGGTCAGCCCCAGCATTTT.